These 4 T cell receptor beta chains originate from one sample sequenced in a study of blood T cell repertoires in COVID-19. Using immunoSEQ multiplex PCR, the repertoire was profiled, and TCRdb retains in-frame clones only, with some absent. The sample lists 150,000 to 200,000 clones, approximately 86% seen once, with 1.6% in the top ten. Sequencing was done on a sample of peripheral blood. The source of these receptors is a woman aged 50 to 60 with acute or convalescent COVID-19.

The chain couples TRBV18 to TRBJ2-7; 10 nucleotides line up with TRBD1. The CDR3 spans 13 residues. Per the germline V gene, CDR1 is KGHSH and CDR2 is LQKENI. The ends lost 4 bases at V and 6 bases at J; junction bases unmatched: 3. This chain's CDR3 is CASSQDRGGEQYF. As DNA, the CDR3 is TGTGCCAGCTCACAGGACAGGGGGGGCGAGCAGTACTTC.

J is TRBJ2-6 and V is TRBV2; a possible D gene is TRBD1 (7 bases). CDR1 SNHLY and CDR2 FYNNEI come from the germline V gene. This CDR3 spans 17 amino acids. Trimming stripped 2 bases from V and 2 bases from J, with 13 bases between. CDR3 residues: CASSEFRGRTGANVLTF. CDR3 DNA sequence: TGTGCCAGCAGTGAATTCAGGGGGAGGACTGGGGCCAACGTCCTGACTTTC.

This clone was counted only a few times. The V and J genes are TRBV6-1 and TRBJ1-2; D may be TRBD1 (6 bases). The germline V gene encodes CDR1 MNHNS and CDR2 SASEGT. The CDR3 is made up of 13 amino acids. Trimming left V 3 bases short and J 6 bases short, with 11 bases between. CDR3 region: CASSDQGTDGYTF. The DNA of the CDR3 is TGTGCCAGCAGTGACCAGGGGACGGATGGCTACACCTTC.

The CDR3 DNA follows: TGCGCCAGCAGCTTGGTAGCGGGGGTAGGTGAGACCCAGTACTTC. Translation gives CASSLVAGVGETQYF. The chain carries TRBV5-1 and TRBJ2-5, with TRBD2 identical over 9 bases. V shed 0 bases and J 5 bases; nucleotides not matched to a gene: 5. The CDR3 is 15 residues long. Germline assignment: CDR1 SGHRS and CDR2 YFSETQ.